These 14 T cell receptor beta chains were sequenced from one sample in a study of immune evolution from preneoplasia to lung adenocarcinoma. The table came from immunoSEQ multiplex PCR; TCRdb's copy has only in-frame clones and leaves some out. The profile shows tens of thousands of clones, approximately 80% of them singletons. What was sequenced was FFPE invasive lung adenocarcinoma tissue. These receptors were collected from a person in their sixties or seventies with lung adenocarcinoma.

The CDR3 loop is CASSLKGVSEKLFF. CDR3 DNA sequence: TGTGCCAGCAGCTTGAAAGGGGTTAGTGAAAAACTGTTTTTT. The chain recombines TRBV5-4 with TRBJ1-4, with D possibly TRBD1 on 5 matching bases. Trimming took 1 base from V and 7 from J, leaving 11 bases between them. Germline CDR1 reads SGHNT; CDR2 reads YYREEE (reference sequence). The CDR3 is made up of 14 amino acids.

This clone was recorded a few times. This sequence joins TRBV27 and TRBJ2-2; D is unresolved. From germline, CDR1 is MNHEY and CDR2 SMNVEV (reference sequence). The CDR3 spans 15 residues. Trimming removed 4 bases at V and 0 bases at J, with 9 bases between. CDR3 protein: CASSSWATNTGELFF. The CDR3 DNA reads TGTGCCAGCAGTTCTTGGGCAACGAACACCGGGGAGCTGTTTTTT.

The table lists this clone with a few counts. The V call is TRBV19, the J call TRBJ2-3, with 8 bases identical to TRBD1. Germline trimming cut 2 bases from V and 10 bases from J; bases unmatched to any gene: 11. The length of the CDR3 is 15 residues. Germline V gene data show CDR1 as LNHDA and CDR2 as SQIVND (reference sequence). Here the CDR3 reads CASSINQGASASQYF. CDR3 bases: TGTGCCAGTAGTATAAACCAGGGGGCGTCTGCATCGCAGTATTTT.

The rearrangement links TRBV18 to TRBJ1-1; TRBD1 agrees at 9 bases. Germline V lookup: CDR1 KGHSH, CDR2 LQKENI. The trim removed 4 bases at V and 4 bases at J, leaving 1 base unmatched. This CDR3 is 13 amino acids long. The CDR3 sequence: CASSQTGGTEAFF. For the CDR3, the DNA is TGTGCCAGCTCACAGACAGGGGGCACTGAAGCTTTCTTT.

The chain is built from TRBV29-1 and TRBJ2-4; D remains ambiguous. V dropped 5 bases and J dropped 0 bases, with 11 bases sitting between them. The CDR3 contains 14 residues. Germline V CDR1 and CDR2: SQVTM, ANQGSEA. In DNA, the CDR3 is TGCAGCGTTCCGGGTGTAGGAGCCAAAAACATTCAGTACTTC. Translated, it gives CSVPGVGAKNIQYF.

The V and J genes are TRBV5-1 and TRBJ2-3; D not certain. Trimming cost V 0 bases and J 6 bases, with 17 bases left between them. CDR3 length: 16 amino acids. Looked up from germline, CDR1 is SGHRS and CDR2 is YFSETQ. CDR3 coding DNA: TGCGCCAGCAGCTTGGGGGCCTCCAAGGGTGGGGATACGCAGTATTTT. Amino acid sequence: CASSLGASKGGDTQYF.

The rearrangement joins TRBV9 to TRBJ2-3; 14 bases line up with TRBD2. J lost 0 bases, V lost 5 bases, and 8 bases had no gene match. Germline V gene data show CDR1 as SGDLS and CDR2 as YYNGEE. The CDR3 totals 18 residues. For the CDR3, the DNA is TGTGCCAGCAGTGAGGGACTAGCGGGAGACGATAGCACAGATACGCAGTATTTT. This gives the protein CASSEGLAGDDSTDTQYF.

The J gene is TRBJ2-6, the V gene TRBV7-3; TRBD1 might be the D (5 bases). Germline V gene lookup returns CDR1 SGHTA and CDR2 FQGTGA. Trimming cost V 7 bases and J 0 bases, with 10 bases left between them. The CDR3 runs to 15 residues. The CDR3 coding sequence is TGTGCCAGCACCAAAAGGGGCTCTGGGGCCAACGTCCTGACTTTC. Residues: CASTKRGSGANVLTF.

The count of this clone is one. The rearrangement joins TRBV7-2 to TRBJ2-5, with 8 positions matching TRBD2. CDR1 SGHTA and CDR2 FQGNSA come from the germline V gene. The CDR3 totals 18 residues. V dropped 5 bases and J dropped 1; count of bases not matched to a gene: 15. The DNA of the CDR3 is TGTGCCAGCAGCCAAGATCTAGCGGGTGCTGTCATCCAAGAGACCCAGTACTTC. As protein: CASSQDLAGAVIQETQYF.

This clone has more than one count but fewer than ten. The chain is built from TRBV5-4 and TRBJ1-5; TRBD1 might be the D (5 bases). The V gene lost 3 bases and the J gene lost 5 bases, with 9 bases spanning the gap. CDR3 length: 13 residues. The germline CDR1 and CDR2 sequences are SGHNT and YYREEE (reference sequence). The CDR3 DNA reads as TGTGCCAGCAGCTGGGACGTCGATCAGCCCCAGCATTTT. This codes for CASSWDVDQPQHF.

The chain employs TRBV6-1 and TRBJ2-7, with 13 bases matching TRBD2. The J segment lost 7 bases and the V segment lost 3 bases, leaving 6 bases of the junction unmatched. This CDR3 is 15 amino acids long. The germline V gene encodes CDR1 MNHNS and CDR2 SASEGT. CDR3 sequence: CASSDPGLAGREQYF. DNA of the CDR3: TGTGCCAGCAGTGACCCGGGACTAGCGGGAAGGGAGCAGTACTTC.

This clone has only a few counts. The J gene is TRBJ2-1, the V gene TRBV5-1; TRBD2 matches at 9 bases. With V trimmed by 4 bases and J by 5 bases, 1 base remained unmatched. Germline CDR1 and CDR2: SGHRS and YFSETQ. The CDR3 sequence is 13 residues long. CDR3 DNA: TGCGCCAGCAGCCCTAGCGGGAACAATGAGCAGTTCTTC. As protein: CASSPSGNNEQFF.

This chain connects TRBV7-8 to TRBJ2-5; the D is unclear. The CDR3 consists of 13 residues. Between the trimmed V and J ends, which lost 2 bases and 5 bases, there was a span of 9 bases. Germline V gives CDR1 SGHVS, CDR2 FQNEAQ. The CDR3 here is CASSLTVGETQYF. DNA for the CDR3: TGTGCCAGCAGCTTAACTGTGGGGGAGACCCAGTACTTC. Supplemented by reference TRBV7-8 and TRBJ2-5, the full variable domain reads GAGVSQSPRYKVAKRGQDVALRCDPISGHVSLFWYQQALGQGPEFLTYFQNEAQLDKSGLPSDRFFAERPEGSVSTLKIQRTQQEDSAVYLCASSLTVGETQYFGPGTRLLVL.

This clone was picked up a small number of times. Other DNA sequences in this sample translate to the same CDR3. The chain combines TRBV2 with TRBJ2-7; no clear D gene. Germline V gene sequence: CDR1 SNHLY, CDR2 FYNNEI. The CDR3 spans 12 residues. The ends were cut back, 0 bases at V and 4 bases at J, with 4 bases in the middle. The CDR3 region has the DNA TGTGCCAGCAGTGAAGCCCGTTACGAGCAGTACTTC. This translates into CASSEARYEQYF.